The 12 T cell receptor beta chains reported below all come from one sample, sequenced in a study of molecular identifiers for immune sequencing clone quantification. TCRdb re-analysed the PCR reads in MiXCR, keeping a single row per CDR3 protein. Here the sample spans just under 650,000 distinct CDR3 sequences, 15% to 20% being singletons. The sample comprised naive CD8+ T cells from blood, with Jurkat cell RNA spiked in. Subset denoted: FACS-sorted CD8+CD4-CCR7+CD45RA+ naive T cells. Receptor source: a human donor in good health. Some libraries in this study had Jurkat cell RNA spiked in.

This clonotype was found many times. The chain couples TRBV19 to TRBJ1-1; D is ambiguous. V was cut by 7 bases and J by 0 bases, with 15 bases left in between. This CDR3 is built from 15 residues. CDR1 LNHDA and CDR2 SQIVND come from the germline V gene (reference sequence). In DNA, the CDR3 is TGTGCCAGTACCCCTGGTTCAGGTCTGAACACTGAAGCTTTCTTT. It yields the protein CASTPGSGLNTEAFF. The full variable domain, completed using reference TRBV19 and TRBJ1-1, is DGGITQSPKYLFRKEGQNVTLSCEQNLNHDAMYWYRQDPGQGLRLIYYSQIVNDFQKGDIAEGYSVSREKKESFPLTVTSAQKNPTAFYLCASTPGSGLNTEAFFGQGTRLTVV.

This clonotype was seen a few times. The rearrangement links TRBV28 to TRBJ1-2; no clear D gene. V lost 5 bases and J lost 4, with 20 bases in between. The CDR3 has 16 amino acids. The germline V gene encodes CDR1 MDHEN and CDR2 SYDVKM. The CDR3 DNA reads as TGTGCCAGCAGTCCCCCCGAGGGCCATCTAGGCTATGGCTACACCTTC. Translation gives CASSPPEGHLGYGYTF.

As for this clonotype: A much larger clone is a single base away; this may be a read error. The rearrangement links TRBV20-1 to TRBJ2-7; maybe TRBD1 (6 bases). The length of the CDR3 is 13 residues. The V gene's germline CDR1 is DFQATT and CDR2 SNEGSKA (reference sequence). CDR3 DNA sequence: TGCAGTGCCTCAGGGGTGGGGCCCTACGAGCGGTACTTC. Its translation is CSASGVGPYERYF.

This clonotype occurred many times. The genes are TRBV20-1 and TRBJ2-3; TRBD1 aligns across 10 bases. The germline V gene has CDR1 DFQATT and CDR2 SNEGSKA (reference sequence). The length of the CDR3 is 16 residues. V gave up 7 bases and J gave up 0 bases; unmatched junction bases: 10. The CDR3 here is CSDGTGVPSSTDTQYF. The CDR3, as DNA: TGCAGTGATGGGACAGGGGTTCCCTCTAGCACAGATACGCAGTATTTT.

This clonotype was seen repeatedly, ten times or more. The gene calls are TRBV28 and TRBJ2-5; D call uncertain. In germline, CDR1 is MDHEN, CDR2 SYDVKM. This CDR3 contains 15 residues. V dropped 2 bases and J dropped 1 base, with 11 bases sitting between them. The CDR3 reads CASSLSPETQETQYF. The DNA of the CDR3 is TGTGCCAGCAGTTTAAGTCCAGAGACCCAAGAGACCCAGTACTTC.

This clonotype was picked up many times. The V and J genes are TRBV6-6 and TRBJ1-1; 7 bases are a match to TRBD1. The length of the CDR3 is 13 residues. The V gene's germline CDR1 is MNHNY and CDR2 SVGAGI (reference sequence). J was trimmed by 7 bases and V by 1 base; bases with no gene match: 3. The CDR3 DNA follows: TGTGCCAGCAGTTACTACAGGGGTGGTGAAGCTTTCTTT. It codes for CASSYYRGGEAFF.

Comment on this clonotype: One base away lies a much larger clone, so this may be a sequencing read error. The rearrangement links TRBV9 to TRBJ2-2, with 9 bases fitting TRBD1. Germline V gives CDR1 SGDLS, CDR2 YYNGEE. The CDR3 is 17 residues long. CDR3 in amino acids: CASSVLRDRVVTGELLF. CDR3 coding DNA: TGTGCCAGCAGCGTCCTGAGGGACAGGGTCGTCACCGGGGAGCTGCTTTTT.

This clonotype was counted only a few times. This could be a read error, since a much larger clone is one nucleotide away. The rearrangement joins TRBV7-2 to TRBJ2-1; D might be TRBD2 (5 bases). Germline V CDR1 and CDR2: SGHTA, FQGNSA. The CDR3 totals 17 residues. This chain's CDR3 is CACSLAKTGSSYNEQFF. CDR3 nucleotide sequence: TGTGCCTGCAGCTTAGCGAAGACCGGAAGCTCCTACAATGAGCAGTTCTTC.

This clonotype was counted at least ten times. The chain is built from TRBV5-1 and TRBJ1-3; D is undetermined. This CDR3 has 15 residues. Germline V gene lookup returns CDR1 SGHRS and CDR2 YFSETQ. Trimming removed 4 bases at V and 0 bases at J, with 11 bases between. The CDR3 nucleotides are TGCGCCAGCAGCCCGGAACCTAACTCTGGAAACACCATATATTTT. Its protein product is CASSPEPNSGNTIYF.

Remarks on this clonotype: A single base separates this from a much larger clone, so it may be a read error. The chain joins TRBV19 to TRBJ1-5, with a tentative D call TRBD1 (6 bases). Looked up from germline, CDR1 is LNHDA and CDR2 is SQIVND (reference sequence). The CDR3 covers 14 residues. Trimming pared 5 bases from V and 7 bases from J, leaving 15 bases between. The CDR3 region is CASSVGTFLQPQHF. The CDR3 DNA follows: TGTGCCAGTAGTGTCGGGACATTCCTCCAGCCCCAGCATTTT.

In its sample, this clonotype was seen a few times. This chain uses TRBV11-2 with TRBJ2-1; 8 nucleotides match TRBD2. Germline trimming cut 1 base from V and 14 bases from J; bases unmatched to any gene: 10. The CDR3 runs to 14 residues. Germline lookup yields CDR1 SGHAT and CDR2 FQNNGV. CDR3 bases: TGTGCCAGCAGCTTAGTCGGGGGGGGGGACGGGGAGTTCTTC. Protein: CASSLVGGGDGEFF.

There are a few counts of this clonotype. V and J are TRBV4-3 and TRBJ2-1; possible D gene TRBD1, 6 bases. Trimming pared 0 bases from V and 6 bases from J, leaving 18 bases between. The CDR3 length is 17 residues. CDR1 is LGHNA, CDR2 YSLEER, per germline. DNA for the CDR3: TGCGCCAGCAGCCAAGAGCGACAGGAGAGGTTTACCAATGAGCAGTTCTTC. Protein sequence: CASSQERQERFTNEQFF.